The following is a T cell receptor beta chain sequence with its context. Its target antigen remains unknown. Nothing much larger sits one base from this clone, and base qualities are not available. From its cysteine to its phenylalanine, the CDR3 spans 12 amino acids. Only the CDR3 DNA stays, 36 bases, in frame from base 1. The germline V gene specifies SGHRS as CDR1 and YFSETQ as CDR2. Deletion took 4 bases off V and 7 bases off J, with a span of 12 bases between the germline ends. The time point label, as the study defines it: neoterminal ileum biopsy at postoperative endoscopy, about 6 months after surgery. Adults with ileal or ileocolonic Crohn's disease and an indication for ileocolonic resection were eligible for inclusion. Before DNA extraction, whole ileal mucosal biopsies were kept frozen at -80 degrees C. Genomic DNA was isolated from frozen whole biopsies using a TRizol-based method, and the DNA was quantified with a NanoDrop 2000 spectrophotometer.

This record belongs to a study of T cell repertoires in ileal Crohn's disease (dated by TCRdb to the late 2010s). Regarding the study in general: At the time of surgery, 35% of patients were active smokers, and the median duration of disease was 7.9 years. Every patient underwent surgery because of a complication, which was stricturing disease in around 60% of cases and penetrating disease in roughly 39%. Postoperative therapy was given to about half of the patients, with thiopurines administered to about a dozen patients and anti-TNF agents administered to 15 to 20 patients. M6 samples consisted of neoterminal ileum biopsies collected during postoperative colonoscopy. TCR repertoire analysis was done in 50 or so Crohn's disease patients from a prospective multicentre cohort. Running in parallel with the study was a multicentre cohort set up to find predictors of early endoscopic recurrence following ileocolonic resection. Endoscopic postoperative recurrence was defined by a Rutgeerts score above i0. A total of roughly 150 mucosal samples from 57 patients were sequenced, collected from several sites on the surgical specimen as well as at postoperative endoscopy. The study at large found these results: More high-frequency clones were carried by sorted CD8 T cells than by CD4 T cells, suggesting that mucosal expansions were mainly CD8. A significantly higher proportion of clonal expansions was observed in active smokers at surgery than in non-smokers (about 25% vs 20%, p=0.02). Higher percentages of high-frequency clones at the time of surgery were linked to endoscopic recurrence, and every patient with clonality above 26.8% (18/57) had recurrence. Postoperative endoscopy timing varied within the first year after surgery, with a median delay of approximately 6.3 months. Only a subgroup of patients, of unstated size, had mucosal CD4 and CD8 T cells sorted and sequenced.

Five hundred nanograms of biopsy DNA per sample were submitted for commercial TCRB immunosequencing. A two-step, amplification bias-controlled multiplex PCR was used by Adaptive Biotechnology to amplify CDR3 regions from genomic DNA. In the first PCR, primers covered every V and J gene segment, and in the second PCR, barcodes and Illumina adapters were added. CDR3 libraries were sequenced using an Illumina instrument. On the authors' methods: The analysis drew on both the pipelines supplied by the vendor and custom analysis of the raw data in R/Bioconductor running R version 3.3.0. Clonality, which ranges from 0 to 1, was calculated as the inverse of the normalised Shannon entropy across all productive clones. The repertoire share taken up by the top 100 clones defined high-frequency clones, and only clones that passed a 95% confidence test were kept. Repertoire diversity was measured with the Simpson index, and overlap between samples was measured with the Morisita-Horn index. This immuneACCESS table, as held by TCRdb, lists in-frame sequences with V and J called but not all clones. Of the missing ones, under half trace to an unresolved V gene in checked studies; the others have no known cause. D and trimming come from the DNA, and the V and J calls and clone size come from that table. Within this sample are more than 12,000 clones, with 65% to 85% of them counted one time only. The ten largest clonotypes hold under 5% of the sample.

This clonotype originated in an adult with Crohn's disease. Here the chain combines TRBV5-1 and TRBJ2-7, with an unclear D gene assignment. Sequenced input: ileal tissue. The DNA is TGCGCCAGCAGCACCTCCTCTAAGGAGCAGTACTTC. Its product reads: CASSTSSKEQYF.